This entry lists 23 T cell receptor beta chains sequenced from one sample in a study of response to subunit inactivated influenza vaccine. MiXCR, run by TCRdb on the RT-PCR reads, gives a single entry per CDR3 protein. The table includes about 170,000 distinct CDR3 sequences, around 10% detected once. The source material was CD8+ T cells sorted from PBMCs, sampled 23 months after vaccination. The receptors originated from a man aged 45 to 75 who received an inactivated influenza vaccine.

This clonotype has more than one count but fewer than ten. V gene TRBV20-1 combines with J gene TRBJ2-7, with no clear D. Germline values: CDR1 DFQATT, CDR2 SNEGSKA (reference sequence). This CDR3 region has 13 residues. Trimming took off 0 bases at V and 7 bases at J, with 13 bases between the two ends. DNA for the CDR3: TGCAGTGCTAGAGATCGGACCAAAGGGGAGCAGTACTTC. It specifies CSARDRTKGEQYF.

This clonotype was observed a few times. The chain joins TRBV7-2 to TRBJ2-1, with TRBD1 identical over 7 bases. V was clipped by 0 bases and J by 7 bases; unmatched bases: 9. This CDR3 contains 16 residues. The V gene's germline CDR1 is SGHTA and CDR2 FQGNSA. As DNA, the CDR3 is TGTGCCAGCAGCTTAGCGGGAAGGGGGCGCAGAAATGAGCAGTTCTTC. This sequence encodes CASSLAGRGRRNEQFF.

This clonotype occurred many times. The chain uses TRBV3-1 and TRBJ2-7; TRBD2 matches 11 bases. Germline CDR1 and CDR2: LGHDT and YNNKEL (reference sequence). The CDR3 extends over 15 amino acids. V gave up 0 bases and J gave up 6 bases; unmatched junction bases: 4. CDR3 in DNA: TGTGCCAGCAGCCAAGATAGCGGGAGGGCCTCCGAGCAGTACTTC. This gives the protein CASSQDSGRASEQYF.

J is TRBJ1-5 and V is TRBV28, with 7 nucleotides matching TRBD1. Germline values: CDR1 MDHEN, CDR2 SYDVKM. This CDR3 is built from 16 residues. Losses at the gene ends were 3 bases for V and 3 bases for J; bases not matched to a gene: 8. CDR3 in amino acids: CASSLGGQEYNQPQHF. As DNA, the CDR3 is TGTGCCAGCAGTTTGGGCGGACAGGAGTACAATCAGCCCCAGCATTTT.

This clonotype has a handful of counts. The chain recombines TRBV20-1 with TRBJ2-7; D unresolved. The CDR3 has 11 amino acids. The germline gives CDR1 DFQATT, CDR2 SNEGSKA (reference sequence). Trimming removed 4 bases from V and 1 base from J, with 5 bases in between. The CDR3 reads CSATPSYEQYF. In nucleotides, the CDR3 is TGCAGTGCTACCCCGTCCTACGAGCAGTACTTC.

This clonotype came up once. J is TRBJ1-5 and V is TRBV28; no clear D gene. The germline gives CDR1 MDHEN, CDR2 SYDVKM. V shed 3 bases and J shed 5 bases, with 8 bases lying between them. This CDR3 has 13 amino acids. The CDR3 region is CASSFPLDQPQHF. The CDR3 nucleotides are TGTGCCAGCAGTTTCCCACTAGATCAGCCCCAGCATTTT.

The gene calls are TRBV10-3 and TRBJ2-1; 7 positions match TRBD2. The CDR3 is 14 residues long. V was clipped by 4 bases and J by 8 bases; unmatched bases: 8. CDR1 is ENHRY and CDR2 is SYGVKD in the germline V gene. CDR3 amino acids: CAISGRENSDEQFF. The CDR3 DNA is TGTGCCATCAGTGGGCGGGAGAATAGCGATGAGCAGTTCTTC.

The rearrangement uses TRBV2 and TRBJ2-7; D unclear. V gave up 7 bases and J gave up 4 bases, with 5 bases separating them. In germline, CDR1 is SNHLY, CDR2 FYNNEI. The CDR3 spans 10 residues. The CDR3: CASTAYEQYF. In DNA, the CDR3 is TGTGCCAGCACTGCATACGAGCAGTACTTC.

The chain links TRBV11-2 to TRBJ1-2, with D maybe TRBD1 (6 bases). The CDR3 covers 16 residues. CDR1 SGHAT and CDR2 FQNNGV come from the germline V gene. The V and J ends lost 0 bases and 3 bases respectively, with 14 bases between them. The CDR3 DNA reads TGTGCCAGCAGCTTAGACCTACAGGGTTTATACTATGGCTACACCTTC. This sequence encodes CASSLDLQGLYYGYTF.

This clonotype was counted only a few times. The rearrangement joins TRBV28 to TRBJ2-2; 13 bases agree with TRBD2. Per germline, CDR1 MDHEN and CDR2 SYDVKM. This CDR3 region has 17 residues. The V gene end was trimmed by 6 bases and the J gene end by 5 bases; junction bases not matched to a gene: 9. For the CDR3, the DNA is TGTGCCAGCAGCGTGGGACTAGCGGGATATGATACCGGGGAGCTGTTTTTT. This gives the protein CASSVGLAGYDTGELFF.

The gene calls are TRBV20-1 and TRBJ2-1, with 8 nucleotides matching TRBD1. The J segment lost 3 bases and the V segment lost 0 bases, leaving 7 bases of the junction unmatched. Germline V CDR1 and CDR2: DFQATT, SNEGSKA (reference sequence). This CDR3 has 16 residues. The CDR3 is CSARDLDRGLYNEQFF. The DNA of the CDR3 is TGCAGTGCTAGAGATCTCGACAGGGGACTCTACAATGAGCAGTTCTTC.

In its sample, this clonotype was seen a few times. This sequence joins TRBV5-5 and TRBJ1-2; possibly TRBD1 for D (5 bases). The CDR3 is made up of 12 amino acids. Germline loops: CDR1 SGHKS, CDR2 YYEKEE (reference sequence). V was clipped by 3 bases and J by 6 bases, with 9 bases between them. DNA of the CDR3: TGTGCCAGCAGCTCGACAGTACATGGCTACACCTTC. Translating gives CASSSTVHGYTF.

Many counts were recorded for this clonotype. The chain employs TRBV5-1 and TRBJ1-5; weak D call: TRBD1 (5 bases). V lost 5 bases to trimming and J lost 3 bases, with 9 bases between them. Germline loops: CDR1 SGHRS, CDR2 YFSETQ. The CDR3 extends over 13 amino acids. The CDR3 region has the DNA TGCGCCAGCAGTCAGGGCACCAATCAGCCCCAGCATTTT. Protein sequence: CASSQGTNQPQHF.

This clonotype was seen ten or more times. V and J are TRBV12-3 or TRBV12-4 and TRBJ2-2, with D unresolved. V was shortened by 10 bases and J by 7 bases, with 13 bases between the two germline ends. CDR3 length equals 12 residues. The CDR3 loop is CAIKRPDGELFF. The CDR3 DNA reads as TGTGCCATCAAGAGGCCGGACGGGGAGCTGTTTTTT.

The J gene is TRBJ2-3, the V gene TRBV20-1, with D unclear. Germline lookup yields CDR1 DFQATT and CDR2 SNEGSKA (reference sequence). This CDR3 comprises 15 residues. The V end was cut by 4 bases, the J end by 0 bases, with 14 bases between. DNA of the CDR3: TGCAGTGCTACCCCGTTTCGGCGGAGCACAGATACGCAGTATTTT. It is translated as CSATPFRRSTDTQYF.

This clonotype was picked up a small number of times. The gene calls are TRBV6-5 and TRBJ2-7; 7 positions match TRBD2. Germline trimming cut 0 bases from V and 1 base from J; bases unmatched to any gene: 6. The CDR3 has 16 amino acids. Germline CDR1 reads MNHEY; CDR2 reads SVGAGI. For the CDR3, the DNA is TGTGCCAGCAGTTACTCGATCAGCGGGAATTCCTACGAGCAGTACTTC. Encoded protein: CASSYSISGNSYEQYF.

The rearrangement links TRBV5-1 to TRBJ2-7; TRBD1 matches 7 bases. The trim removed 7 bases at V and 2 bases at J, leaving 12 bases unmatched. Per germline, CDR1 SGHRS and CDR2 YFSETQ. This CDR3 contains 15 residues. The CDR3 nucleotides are TGCGCCAGCCATTCTCCCCAAACAGGGGCCTACGAGCAGTACTTC. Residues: CASHSPQTGAYEQYF.

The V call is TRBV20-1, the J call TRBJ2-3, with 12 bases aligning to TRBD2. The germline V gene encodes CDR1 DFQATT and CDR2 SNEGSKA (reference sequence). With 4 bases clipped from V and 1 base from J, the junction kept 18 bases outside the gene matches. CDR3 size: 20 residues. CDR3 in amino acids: CSANAPVSTSGSHRTDTQYF. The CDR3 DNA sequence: TGCAGTGCTAACGCACCTGTCTCGACTAGCGGGAGTCACCGCACAGATACGCAGTATTTT.

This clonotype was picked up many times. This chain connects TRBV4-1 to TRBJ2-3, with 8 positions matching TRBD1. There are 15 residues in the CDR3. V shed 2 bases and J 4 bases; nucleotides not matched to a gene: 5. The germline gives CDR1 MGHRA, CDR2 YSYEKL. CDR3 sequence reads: CASSQWTGFADTQYF. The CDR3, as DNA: TGCGCCAGCAGCCAATGGACAGGGTTCGCAGATACGCAGTATTTT.

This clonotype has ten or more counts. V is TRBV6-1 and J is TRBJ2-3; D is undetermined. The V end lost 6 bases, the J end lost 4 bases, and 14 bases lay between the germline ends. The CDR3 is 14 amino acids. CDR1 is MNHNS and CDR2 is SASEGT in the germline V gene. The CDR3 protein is CASSRLMGSDTQYF. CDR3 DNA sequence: TGTGCCAGCAGCCGGCTGATGGGATCAGATACGCAGTATTTT.

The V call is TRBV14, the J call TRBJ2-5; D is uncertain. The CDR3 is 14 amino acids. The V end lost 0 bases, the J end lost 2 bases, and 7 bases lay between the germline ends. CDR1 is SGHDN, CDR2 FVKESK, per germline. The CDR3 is CASSQDNLQETQYF. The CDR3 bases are TGTGCCAGCAGCCAAGATAACTTACAAGAGACCCAGTACTTC.

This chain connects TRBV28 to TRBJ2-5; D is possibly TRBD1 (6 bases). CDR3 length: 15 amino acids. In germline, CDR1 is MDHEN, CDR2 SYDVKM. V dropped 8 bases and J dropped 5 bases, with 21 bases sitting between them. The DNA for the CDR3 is TGTGCCAGCGACAGGAGGCAGGCGTTGGGGGAGACCCAGTACTTC. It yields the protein CASDRRQALGETQYF. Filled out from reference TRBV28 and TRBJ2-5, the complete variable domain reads DVKVTQSSRYLVKRTGEKVFLECVQDMDHENMFWYRQDPGLGLRLIYFSYDVKMKEKGDIPEGYSVSREKKERFSLILESASTNQTSMYLCASDRRQALGETQYFGPGTRLLVL.

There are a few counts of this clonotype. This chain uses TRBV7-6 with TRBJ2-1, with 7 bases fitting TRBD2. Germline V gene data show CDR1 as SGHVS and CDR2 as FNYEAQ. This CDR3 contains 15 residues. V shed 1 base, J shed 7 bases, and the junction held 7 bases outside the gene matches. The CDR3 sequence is CASSLESGEGNEQFF. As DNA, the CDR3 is TGTGCCAGCAGCTTAGAAAGCGGGGAGGGGAATGAGCAGTTCTTC.